The sequence of this T cell receptor beta chain was determined in a study of low-dose radiotherapy and immunotherapy resistance in tumors (dated by TCRdb to between 2020 and 2023). Background for the entire study: Cohort 1 received 0.5 Gy per fraction every 2 weeks, with a prescribed total PTV dose of 6.5 Gy. For Cohort 2, the dose was 1 Gy per fraction given every two weeks, adding up to 13 Gy in total across 26 weeks. Patients were given nivolumab as a 240 mg flat dose every two weeks and ipilimumab at 1 mg/kg every six weeks, with both drugs delivered intravenously. Cyclophosphamide 200 mg/m2 was given intravenously every two weeks, one day before each radiation and immunotherapy administration. Patients took aspirin 300 mg orally once daily for four cycles, starting on cycle 1 day 1. Randomization of trial participants into treatment groups was not performed. Eight patients were included in the translational analysis, namely three from the first dose cohort plus the first five from the second dose cohort.

TCRdb records Illumina HiSeq 2500 as the sequencer. Superscript III and a set of TRAV- and TRBV-specific primers were used to synthesize first-strand cDNA, so that both TCRalpha and TCRbeta chains were covered. TCRs were amplified with Phusion for roughly 19 PCR cycles, with a constant-region primer paired with the adapter attached to the V primers. The isolated mRNA was amplified using the MessageAmp II aRNA Amplification Kit, with in vitro transcription performed for about 15 hours at 37 degrees C. The Dynabeads mRNA DIRECT Purification Kit was used to isolate mRNA for TCR sequencing. Indexed Illumina adapters were added in a second Phusion PCR of around 27 cycles, and the PCR products were purified with AMPure XP beads. In the original analysis: Custom Perl scripts pooled TCR sequences encoding the same protein, removed out-of-frame sequences and computed each clonotype's abundance. TCR sequences supported by only a single read were excluded from analysis. Repertoire metrics included Shannon entropy, Gini index, clonality, richness, and frequency of TCRs shared between repertoires. TCRdb took the public reads, trimmed them with fastp at Q25, ran MiXCR for clone calling and kept in-frame beta chains. Duplicate CDR3 protein sequences are folded into a single record with the most common DNA and genes. The V and J calls and clone size are TCRdb's, not the authors'. The sample data list tens of thousands of distinct CDR3 sequences, and less than 25% of these were observed just once. The ten biggest clones cover 5.5% to 6% of the sample.

The CDR3 covers 14 residues, taking in both the cysteine and the phenylalanine. Here the CDR3 DNA is all that survives: 42 bases in frame from base 1. According to the germline V gene, CDR1 reads SGHRS and CDR2 reads YFSETQ. Cut back by 3 bases and 2 bases, the V and J ends lie 10 bases apart. This clonotype was counted at least ten times. Its antigen has not been determined. One base away there is no much larger clone; base qualities are not given. What the time point label conveys for this sample: before trial treatment. The donors came from RACIN, which was a single-arm phase I dose-escalation trial that paired nivolumab and ipilimumab with aspirin, low-dose cyclophosphamide and low-dose radiotherapy. To be eligible, a patient needed to have an advanced solid tumor that was TIL-negative.

The chain couples TRBV5-1 to TRBJ2-3, with TRBD2 perhaps the D gene, on 5 matching bases. The sequenced sample was PBMCs, obtained before treatment. The receptor was isolated from a male donor with prostate cancer. The DNA reads TGCGCCAGCAGCTCCAGCGGACCCACAGATACGCAGTATTTT. Its protein reads: CASSSSGPTDTQYF.